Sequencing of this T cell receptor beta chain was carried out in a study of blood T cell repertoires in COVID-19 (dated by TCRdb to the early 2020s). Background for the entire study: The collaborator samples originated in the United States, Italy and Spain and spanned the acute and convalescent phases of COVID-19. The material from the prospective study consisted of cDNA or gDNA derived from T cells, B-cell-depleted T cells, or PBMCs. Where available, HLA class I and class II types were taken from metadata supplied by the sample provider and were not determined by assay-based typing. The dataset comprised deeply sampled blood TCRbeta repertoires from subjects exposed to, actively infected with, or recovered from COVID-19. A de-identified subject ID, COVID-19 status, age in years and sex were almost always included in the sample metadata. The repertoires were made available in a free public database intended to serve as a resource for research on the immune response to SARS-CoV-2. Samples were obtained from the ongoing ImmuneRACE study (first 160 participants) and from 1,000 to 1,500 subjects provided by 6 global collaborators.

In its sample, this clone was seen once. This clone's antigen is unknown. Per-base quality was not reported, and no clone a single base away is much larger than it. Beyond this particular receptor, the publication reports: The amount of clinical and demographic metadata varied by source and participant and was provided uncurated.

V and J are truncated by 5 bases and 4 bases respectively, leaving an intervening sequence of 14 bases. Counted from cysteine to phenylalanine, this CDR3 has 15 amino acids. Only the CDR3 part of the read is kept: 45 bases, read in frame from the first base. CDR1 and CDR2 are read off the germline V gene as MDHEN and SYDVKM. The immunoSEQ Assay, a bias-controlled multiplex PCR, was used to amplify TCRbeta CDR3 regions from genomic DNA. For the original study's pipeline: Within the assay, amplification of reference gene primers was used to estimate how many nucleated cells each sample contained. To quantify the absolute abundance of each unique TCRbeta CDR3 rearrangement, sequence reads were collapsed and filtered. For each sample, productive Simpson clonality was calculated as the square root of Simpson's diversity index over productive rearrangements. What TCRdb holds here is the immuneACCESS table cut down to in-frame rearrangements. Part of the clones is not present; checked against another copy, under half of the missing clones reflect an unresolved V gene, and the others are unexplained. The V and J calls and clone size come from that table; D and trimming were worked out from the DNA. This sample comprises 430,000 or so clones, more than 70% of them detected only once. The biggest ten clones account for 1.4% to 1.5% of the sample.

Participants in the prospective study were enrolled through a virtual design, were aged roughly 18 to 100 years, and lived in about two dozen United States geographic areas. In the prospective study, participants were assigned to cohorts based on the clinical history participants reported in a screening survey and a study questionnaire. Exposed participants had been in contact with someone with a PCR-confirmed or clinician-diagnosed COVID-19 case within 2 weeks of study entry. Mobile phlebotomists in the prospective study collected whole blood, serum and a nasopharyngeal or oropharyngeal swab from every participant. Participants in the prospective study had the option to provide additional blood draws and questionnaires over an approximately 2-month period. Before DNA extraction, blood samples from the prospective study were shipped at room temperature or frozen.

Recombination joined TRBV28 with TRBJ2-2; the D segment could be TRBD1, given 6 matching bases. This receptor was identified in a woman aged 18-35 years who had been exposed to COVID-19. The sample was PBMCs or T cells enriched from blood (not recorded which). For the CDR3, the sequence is CASSGGRGSTGELFF. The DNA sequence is TGTGCCAGCAGTGGGGGCAGGGGAAGCACCGGGGAGCTGTTTTTT.